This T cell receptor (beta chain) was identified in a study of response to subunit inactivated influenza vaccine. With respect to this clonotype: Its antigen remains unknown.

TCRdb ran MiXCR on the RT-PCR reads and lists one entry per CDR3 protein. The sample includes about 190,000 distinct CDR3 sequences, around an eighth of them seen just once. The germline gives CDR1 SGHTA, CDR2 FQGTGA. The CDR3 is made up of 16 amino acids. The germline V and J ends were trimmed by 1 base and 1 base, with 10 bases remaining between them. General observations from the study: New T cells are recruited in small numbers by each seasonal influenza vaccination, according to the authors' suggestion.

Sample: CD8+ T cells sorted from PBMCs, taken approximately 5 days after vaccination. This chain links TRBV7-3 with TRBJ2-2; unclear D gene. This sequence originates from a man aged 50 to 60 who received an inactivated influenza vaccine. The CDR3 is CASSLNGNLNTGELFF. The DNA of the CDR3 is TGTGCCAGCAGCTTAAACGGCAACCTGAACACCGGGGAGCTGTTTTTT.